The present TCR beta chain was sequenced within a study of CXCR3-negative and CXCR3-positive naive CD8 T cells. Study-wide findings and caveats: The authors found comparable surface CD5 between naive subsets and inferred TCR strength from TRB CDR3 properties. Naive cells that were CXCR3-positive had more hydrophobic TRB CDR3s (compared with CXCR3-negative naive cells). With CXCR3 expression partially decreased after cryopreservation, most assays relied on fresh PBMCs.

The study made its TRB cDNA libraries by 5' RACE, adding UMI labels. TCRdb reanalyzed the 5' RACE reads and collapses them to one entry per CDR3 protein, without DNA. The sample table includes nearly 90,000 distinct CDR3 sequences. Turning to this clonotype: Its antigen is not identified.

The germline gives CDR1 MNHEY, CDR2 SVGEGT. The CDR3 runs to 17 residues. Cells classed as naive CD8+ T cells were CD45RO-CCR7+CD27+CD95-. This sequence was found in a human donor in good health. Some clones in this sample may be carry-over from other donors' samples. Sample: naive CXCR3+ CD8+ T cells from blood. Subset of the sample: CD45RO-CCR7+CD27+CD95- naive CD8+ T cells expressing CXCR3 (TNR3+). V usage is TRBV6-2 or TRBV6-3 and J usage is TRBJ1-1; as DNA is missing, the TRBD1 call by TCRdb cannot be tested. CDR3 residues: CASSLDRPGVENTEAFF.